A selection of T cell receptor beta chains follows, all from one sample in a study of T-cell reconstitution after alpha-beta-depleted transplantation in children. TCRdb analysed the PCR reads with MiXCR anew, one entry per CDR3 protein. The repertoire holds over 90,000 distinct CDR3 sequences, around 7.8% seen once, with roughly 15% in the top ten. The material sequenced was PBMCs, taken before TCRalphabeta/CD19-depleted stem cell transplant. The source is a boy younger than 10 with acute lymphoblastic leukemia, due to receive a stem cell transplant. Both conserved end residues are part of each CDR3. D genes are given only for firm matches. A row's size may be missing; if present it is once, few, many or a size class.

TRBD2	TRBV5-5	many	TRBJ2-5	CASSPWGGETQYF	TGTGCCAGCAGCCCCTGGGGGGGAGAGACCCAGTACTTC
NA	TRBV4-1	many	TRBJ2-5	CASSQAYQETQYF	TGCGCCAGCAGCCAAGCTTATCAAGAGACCCAGTACTTC
NA	TRBV4-1	NA	TRBJ1-1	CASSQPTTGNTEAFF	TGCGCCAGCAGCCAACCTACGACAGGGAACACTGAAGCTTTCTTT
NA	TRBV12-3/TRBV12-4	many	TRBJ1-2	CASSLLGSSHYGYTF	TGTGCCAGCAGTTTACTGGGCAGCTCTCACTATGGCTACACCTTC
TRBD1	TRBV18	many	TRBJ2-7	CASSDPGGESSYEQYF	TGTGCCAGCTCAGATCCAGGGGGCGAGAGCTCCTACGAGCAGTACTTC
NA	TRBV6-1	many	TRBJ2-1	CASSEKAGSYNEQFF	TGTGCCAGCAGTGAGAAAGCGGGCTCCTACAATGAGCAGTTCTTC
NA	TRBV4-1	NA	TRBJ1-1	CASSGGNRLEAFF	TGCGCCAGCAGTGGTGGGAACAGGCTCGAAGCTTTCTTT
NA	TRBV12-3/TRBV12-4	NA	TRBJ1-6	CASSSGGSYNSPLHF	TGTGCCAGCAGTTCCGGCGGATCCTATAATTCACCCCTCCACTTT
NA	TRBV5-4	NA	TRBJ1-1	CASSLAGDTEAFF	TGTGCCAGCAGCTTGGCCGGGGACACTGAAGCTTTCTTT
TRBD2	TRBV14	many	TRBJ2-1	CASSQGSGGSSYNEQFF	TGTGCCAGCAGCCAAGGTAGCGGGGGGAGCTCCTACAATGAGCAGTTCTTC
NA	TRBV10-3	many	TRBJ1-1	CAISRDRENTEAFF	TGTGCCATCAGTCGGGATCGGGAGAACACTGAAGCTTTCTTT
TRBD1	TRBV28	many	TRBJ2-7	CASSSGGSYEQYF	TGTGCCAGCAGTTCAGGGGGCTCCTACGAGCAGTACTTC
TRBD1	TRBV11-2	many	TRBJ2-5	CASSLDSRQGAYRIQETQYF	TGTGCCAGCAGCTTAGATTCTAGGCAGGGGGCTTACCGCATACAAGAGACCCAGTACTTC
NA	TRBV12-3/TRBV12-4	many	TRBJ1-1	CASSSRYLGSENTEAFF	TGTGCCAGCAGTTCCCGTTATCTGGGTTCAGAGAACACTGAAGCTTTCTTT
TRBD2	TRBV27	NA	TRBJ2-7	CASSSGLVRDEQYF	TGTGCCAGCAGTTCGGGACTAGTTCGCGACGAGCAGTACTTC
NA	TRBV7-2	few	TRBJ1-6	CASSLDRAASSPLHF	TGTGCCAGCAGCTTGGACCGGGCGGCTAGTTCACCCCTCCACTTT
NA	TRBV10-3	many	TRBJ1-4	CAISEEPTTNEKLFF	TGTGCCATCAGTGAGGAACCCACAACTAATGAAAAACTGTTTTTT
TRBD2	TRBV3-1	few	TRBJ2-1	CASSPPGGRFNEQFF	TGTGCCAGCAGCCCCCCCGGGGGGAGGTTCAATGAGCAGTTCTTC
NA	TRBV19	many	TRBJ2-5	CASSGQGDEETQYF	TGTGCCAGTAGTGGGCAAGGGGACGAAGAGACCCAGTACTTC
TRBD1	TRBV10-3	few	TRBJ2-5	CAISMGDRDMETQYF	TGTGCCATCAGCATGGGGGACAGGGACATGGAGACCCAGTACTTC
NA	TRBV27	many	TRBJ1-1	CASSLSFGAGHTEAFF	TGTGCCAGCAGTTTATCGTTCGGGGCTGGGCACACTGAAGCTTTCTTT
NA	TRBV12-3/TRBV12-4	many	TRBJ2-2	CASRRPGNTGELFF	TGTGCCAGCAGGCGCCCGGGGAACACCGGGGAGCTGTTTTTT
TRBD1	TRBV10-3	many	TRBJ1-5	CAIGPGTGVSNQPQHF	TGTGCCATCGGCCCCGGGACAGGGGTGAGCAATCAGCCCCAGCATTTT
TRBD2	TRBV3-1	NA	TRBJ2-5	CATSPGTSGGLETQYF	TGTGCCACCTCCCCAGGGACTAGCGGGGGACTAGAGACCCAGTACTTC
TRBD1	TRBV20-1	NA	TRBJ1-2	CSASLTGTGGYTF	TGCAGTGCTAGTTTGACCGGGACAGGGGGCTACACCTTC
NA	TRBV4-2	few	TRBJ1-5	CASSQGGDQPQHF	TGTGCCAGCAGCCAAGGGGGAGATCAGCCCCAGCATTTT
TRBD1	TRBV5-6	medium-sized	TRBJ2-5	CASSLGRQGLYLETQYF	TGTGCCAGCAGCTTGGGCCGACAGGGTTTATATTTGGAGACCCAGTACTTC
NA	TRBV5-1	many	TRBJ2-2	CASSQTSITGELFF	TGCGCCAGCAGCCAAACTAGTATCACCGGGGAGCTGTTTTTT
NA	TRBV6-5	few	TRBJ2-7	CASSQAPTGGPYEQYF	TGTGCCAGCAGTCAGGCCCCCACCGGGGGCCCCTACGAGCAGTACTTC
NA	TRBV6-1	NA	TRBJ2-1	CASSEGARDYNEQFF	TGTGCCAGCAGTGAAGGAGCTAGGGACTACAATGAGCAGTTCTTC